The source of this T cell receptor beta chain is a study of cytomegalovirus exposure and HLA in healthy donors. This clone came up once. Germline CDR1 reads WSHSY; CDR2 reads SAAADI. This CDR3 contains 12 residues. V dropped 6 bases and J dropped 5 bases, with 10 bases sitting between them. Primers for the PCR totalled 60 Vbeta and 13 Jbeta. Method: immunoSEQ multiplex PCR; TCRdb's copy keeps in-frame clones and lacks some. The sample carries 150,000 to 200,000 clones, 79% recorded once. The rearrangement links TRBV10-2 to TRBJ1-1; D is uncertain. The sequencing input was PBMCs. The sequence was collected from a woman under 40 in good health and CMV-seropositive. This CDR3 is CASRIYGTEAFF. DNA for the CDR3: TGCGCCAGCAGGATCTACGGTACTGAAGCTTTCTTT.